These 5 T cell receptor beta chains came from one sample sequenced in a study of blood T cells in healthy people across ages. With a J-beta primer mix and a sample-barcoded 5' primer, a second PCR ran about 7 to 12 cycles. TCRdb recomputed calls from the 5' RACE reads with MiXCR, one row per CDR3 protein. The data show roughly 830,000 distinct CDR3 sequences, with under 80% seen just once and 28% held by the top ten. The specimen was blood. These TCRs come from a man aged 25 to 45 in good health.

This chain uses TRBV24-1 with TRBJ2-1; 8 positions agree with TRBD2. The CDR3 has 16 residues. CDR1 and CDR2 from the germline V gene are KGHDR and SFDVKD. Trimming removed 1 base from V and 4 bases from J; junction bases left unmatched: 5. CDR3 loop: CATSDFTQRGYNEQFF. The CDR3 coding sequence is TGTGCCACCAGTGATTTCACCCAGCGGGGGTACAATGAGCAGTTCTTC.

This clonotype was observed once. The chain uses TRBV12-3 or TRBV12-4 and TRBJ2-1; 9 bases line up with TRBD1. With V trimmed by 6 bases and J by 6 bases, 6 bases remained unmatched. The CDR3 totals 14 residues. CDR3 in DNA: TGTGCCAGCAGCTGGACAGGGGCAGTCAATGAGCAGTTCTTC. Amino acids: CASSWTGAVNEQFF.

About this clonotype itself: This may be a read error: a much more frequent sequence differs by one nucleotide. The chain couples TRBV7-2 to TRBJ1-2; D unclear. CDR3 length equals 14 residues. The germline CDR1 and CDR2 sequences are SGHTA and FQGNSA. CDR3 loop: CASSVALSTGGYTF. CDR3 bases: TGTGCCAGCAGCGTAGCGCTAAGTACCGGTGGCTACACCTTC.

The chain recombines TRBV6-2 or TRBV6-3 with TRBJ2-5; 8 bases align to TRBD2. Losses at the gene ends were 4 bases for V and 1 base for J; bases not matched to a gene: 8. This CDR3 spans 16 amino acids. Germline V gives CDR1 MNHEY, CDR2 SVGEGT. The CDR3 DNA sequence: TGTGCCAGCAGTTCCCTAACTACTAGCGGCCAAGAGACCCAGTACTTC. It specifies CASSSLTTSGQETQYF.

J is TRBJ2-5 and V is TRBV7-2, with D perhaps matching TRBD1 (6 bases). Matching the DNA end better, TRBJ2-1 makes the J call doubtful. The CDR3 extends over 18 amino acids. The germline CDR1 and CDR2 sequences are SGHTA and FQGNSA. The CDR3 coding sequence is TGTGCCAGCAGCGCAGATAACAGGGTCAACCGTTACCAAGAGACCCAGTTCTTC. Its translation is CASSADNRVNRYQETQFF.